The 20 T cell receptor beta chains listed next were all sequenced from one sample in a study of cytomegalovirus exposure and HLA in healthy donors. In the PCR, 60 Vbeta and 13 Jbeta primers were used. Method: immunoSEQ multiplex PCR; TCRdb's copy keeps in-frame clones and lacks some. The sample consists of around 150,000 clones, 65% to 80% of them appearing once. The sequenced material came from PBMCs. The receptors were sampled from a human donor in good health.

The rearrangement links TRBV11-3 to TRBJ2-2, with a possible D match to TRBD1 (6 bases). CDR1 and CDR2 (germline): SGHNT, YENEEA. The CDR3 extends over 13 amino acids. V lost 5 bases and J 7 bases, leaving 11 bases between the germline ends. The CDR3 here is CASSTHRDGELFF. CDR3 coding DNA: TGTGCCAGCAGCACCCACAGGGACGGGGAGCTGTTTTTT.

The chain joins TRBV27 to TRBJ2-4; 8 bases are a match to TRBD2. In germline, CDR1 is MNHEY, CDR2 SMNVEV (reference sequence). The CDR3 has 17 residues. V shed 6 bases and J 0 bases; nucleotides not matched to a gene: 10. CDR3 in DNA: TGTGCCAGCAGCAGAAGCGGGAGCTGGGAAGCCAAAAACATTCAGTACTTC. Protein product: CASSRSGSWEAKNIQYF.

The chain combines TRBV11-2 with TRBJ2-3, with 7 bases aligning to TRBD2. Germline V gene lookup returns CDR1 SGHAT and CDR2 FQNNGV. The CDR3 loop spans 14 amino acids. V lost 5 bases and J lost 5; bases outside the gene matches: 7. The CDR3 region is CASSHRGVIDTQYF. As DNA, the CDR3 is TGTGCCAGCAGCCACCGGGGGGTTATAGATACGCAGTATTTT. The full variable domain, its missing parts supplied by reference TRBV11-2 and TRBJ2-3, is EAGVAQSPRYKIIEKRQSVAFWCNPISGHATLYWYQQILGQGPKLLIQFQNNGVVDDSQLPKDRFSAERLKGVDSTLKIQPAKLEDSAVYLCASSHRGVIDTQYFGPGTRLTVL.

The chain employs TRBV7-2 and TRBJ2-7; 8 nucleotides align to TRBD2. The CDR3 has 13 residues. V lost 2 bases and J lost 3; bases outside the gene matches: 0. The germline gives CDR1 SGHTA, CDR2 FQGNSA. The DNA for the CDR3 is TGTGCCAGCAGCTTAAGCGGGGGCTACGAGCAGTACTTC. It specifies CASSLSGGYEQYF. Full variable domain (rest looked up from reference TRBV7-2 and TRBJ2-7): GAGVSQSPSNKVTEKGKDVELRCDPISGHTALYWYRQSLGQGLEFLIYFQGNSAPDKSGLPSDRFSAERTGGSVSTLTIQRTQQEDSAVYLCASSLSGGYEQYFGPGTRLTVT.

This chain connects TRBV5-1 to TRBJ2-3, with TRBD1 matching over 7 bases. The CDR3 length is 14 residues. In germline, CDR1 is SGHRS, CDR2 YFSETQ. V lost 4 bases, J lost 2 bases, and 4 bases stayed unmatched. The CDR3 sequence is CASSRGQVTDTQYF. The CDR3, as DNA: TGCGCCAGCAGCCGCGGACAGGTCACAGATACGCAGTATTTT.

The chain carries TRBV9 and TRBJ1-2; 7 nucleotides match TRBD1. V lost 3 bases, J lost 2 bases, and 7 bases stayed unmatched. The germline V gene has CDR1 SGDLS and CDR2 YYNGEE. This CDR3 has 15 residues. In DNA, the CDR3 is TGTGCCAGCAGCGCTGAAGGACAGGCCAACTATGGCTACACCTTC. Its protein product is CASSAEGQANYGYTF.

This clone was observed a few times. The chain has TRBV27 and TRBJ2-7; TRBD1 agrees at 7 bases. J lost 2 bases, V lost 9 bases, and 10 bases had no gene match. Germline V CDR1 and CDR2: MNHEY, SMNVEV (reference sequence). CDR3 size: 14 residues. CDR3 loop: CASIEQGPPYEQYF. CDR3 in DNA: TGTGCCAGTATAGAACAGGGGCCCCCCTACGAGCAGTACTTC.

V gene TRBV28 combines with J gene TRBJ2-3; 13 bases map to TRBD2. J lost 2 bases, V lost 6 bases, and 5 bases had no gene match. Germline CDR1 and CDR2: MDHEN and SYDVKM. The CDR3 loop spans 16 amino acids. The CDR3 here is CASSWTSGSFTDTQYF. DNA of the CDR3: TGTGCCAGCAGCTGGACTAGCGGGAGCTTCACAGATACGCAGTATTTT.

The chain recombines TRBV6-5 with TRBJ2-6, with 9 bases lining up with TRBD1. The CDR3 spans 16 residues. Trimming removed 4 bases from V and 2 bases from J; junction bases left unmatched: 3. CDR1 and CDR2 (germline): MNHEY, SVGAGI. CDR3 nucleotides: TGTGCCAGCAGTTGGGGGGACAGGGCTGGGGCCAACGTCCTGACTTTC. Its protein product is CASSWGDRAGANVLTF.

This chain connects TRBV11-3 to TRBJ2-7; a weak D match, TRBD2 (5 bases). The V end was cut by 8 bases, the J end by 4 bases, with 12 bases between. From germline, CDR1 is SGHNT and CDR2 YENEEA. There are 12 residues in the CDR3. The CDR3 loop reads CASGPGGYEQYF. CDR3 nucleotide sequence: TGTGCCAGCGGCCCAGGAGGTTACGAGCAGTACTTC.

The chain is built from TRBV5-4 and TRBJ2-1; TRBD2 matches at 13 bases. V lost 4 bases to trimming and J lost 6 bases; unmatched junction nucleotides: 7. Germline loops: CDR1 SGHNT, CDR2 YYREEE (reference sequence). CDR3 length: 16 amino acids. The CDR3 loop reads CASSDFGTSGTNEQFF. DNA of the CDR3: TGTGCCAGCAGCGACTTCGGGACTAGCGGGACCAATGAGCAGTTCTTC.

The genes are TRBV9 and TRBJ2-1; D is unresolved. The V end was cut by 0 bases, the J end by 5 bases, with 9 bases between. The CDR3 runs 14 residues. Per the germline V gene, CDR1 is SGDLS and CDR2 is YYNGEE. This CDR3 is CASSVGQNNNEQFF. CDR3 in DNA: TGTGCCAGCAGCGTAGGCCAAAACAACAATGAGCAGTTCTTC.

The chain recombines TRBV6-5 with TRBJ2-3; D is ambiguous. Looked up from germline, CDR1 is MNHEY and CDR2 is SVGAGI. Between the trimmed V and J ends, which lost 6 bases and 0 bases, there was a span of 7 bases. This CDR3 has 13 amino acids. The CDR3 sequence: CASSRSSTDTQYF. Written as DNA, the CDR3 is TGTGCCAGCAGCCGCAGTAGCACAGATACGCAGTATTTT.

The J gene is TRBJ2-7, the V gene TRBV19; D might be TRBD1 (6 bases). Germline lookup yields CDR1 LNHDA and CDR2 SQIVND (reference sequence). CDR3 length: 16 amino acids. Trimming pared 4 bases from V and 1 base from J, leaving 17 bases between. CDR3 protein: CASSNQGHTRSYEQYF. The CDR3 DNA sequence: TGTGCCAGTAGTAACCAGGGACATACGCGATCCTACGAGCAGTACTTC.

The chain links TRBV7-3 to TRBJ2-2; TRBD2 is a possible D gene (5 bases). Germline V gene data show CDR1 as SGHTA and CDR2 as FQGTGA. This CDR3 is built from 14 residues. V was trimmed by 2 bases and J by 2 bases, leaving 6 bases between them. The DNA of the CDR3 is TGTGCCAGCAGCTTAGGACTTAACACCGGGGAGCTGTTTTTT. It codes for CASSLGLNTGELFF.

The chain has TRBV27 and TRBJ2-7; D is possibly TRBD1 (6 bases). Trimming cost V 5 bases and J 3 bases, with 14 bases left between them. From germline, CDR1 is MNHEY and CDR2 SMNVEV (reference sequence). The CDR3 runs 14 residues. CDR3 amino acids: CASSPTTGLYEQYF. CDR3 DNA: TGTGCCAGCAGTCCAACGACAGGACTCTACGAGCAGTACTTC.

A few counts support this clone. The genes are TRBV25-1 and TRBJ2-7; possibly TRBD2 for D (7 bases). V shed 8 bases and J shed 6 bases, with 11 bases lying between them. CDR3 length: 11 residues. CDR1 and CDR2 (germline): MGHDK, SYGVNS. CDR3 nucleotide sequence: TGTGCCAGCGTAAGGGGGGGCGAGCAGTACTTC. Translation gives CASVRGGEQYF.

The genes are TRBV9 and TRBJ1-1; no clear D gene. Germline V gives CDR1 SGDLS, CDR2 YYNGEE. V lost 0 bases and J lost 1, with 7 bases in between. This CDR3 spans 14 amino acids. DNA for the CDR3: TGTGCCAGCAGCGTAGATTCGGGGAACACTGAAGCTTTCTTT. The encoded protein is CASSVDSGNTEAFF.

The chain employs TRBV6-6 and TRBJ2-7; possible D gene TRBD2, 5 bases. The CDR3 runs 14 residues. Trimming took 2 bases from V and 7 from J, leaving 15 bases between them. Germline CDR1 and CDR2: MNHNY and SVGAGI (reference sequence). This CDR3 is CASSYVTNLEEQYF. CDR3 coding DNA: TGTGCCAGCAGTTACGTGACTAACCTTGAGGAGCAGTACTTC.

The chain carries TRBV29-1 and TRBJ2-5; maybe TRBD2 (6 bases). This CDR3 is 13 amino acids long. Between the trimmed V and J ends, which lost 4 bases and 2 bases, there was a span of 11 bases. Per the germline V gene, CDR1 is SQVTM and CDR2 is ANQGSEA. The CDR3 is CSVVSSVQETQYF. CDR3 DNA sequence: TGCAGCGTTGTTTCTAGCGTTCAAGAGACCCAGTACTTC.